This T cell receptor (beta chain) came from a study of shared clonotypes between healthy human individuals. The wider study: Donor ages ranged 18 to 49 years: a couple of women, a few men. Plates per donor: three CD4 naive, three CD4 memory, two CD8 naive, one CD8 memory. The study, taken as a whole, reports: It was expected that sequencing depth would affect clonotype sharing among donors. Clonotypes shared by all four donors outscored non-shared clonotypes in generation probability.

Cells designated naive CD8 were CD45RO-negative and were positively selected for CCR7, with terminally differentiated effector memory CD45RA+ cells excluded. Germline V gene lookup returns CDR1 ENHRY and CDR2 SYGVKD. The V end lost 1 base, the J end lost 7 bases, and 17 bases lay between the germline ends. This CDR3 comprises 16 residues. Concerning this clone: No antigen is known for it.

The protocol was immunoSEQ multiplex PCR, while the TCRdb copy is restricted to in-frame clones and leaves out a portion. The sample carries some 2.1 million clones, about 95% recorded once. The sample was naive CD8+ T cells sorted from blood. This TCR was sampled from a man younger than 35 in good health. The chain combines TRBV10-3 with TRBJ2-1; possibly TRBD2 for D (5 bases). CDR3 residues: CAISEFPFGENNEQFF. For the CDR3, the DNA is TGTGCCATCAGTGAGTTTCCCTTTGGGGAGAATAATGAGCAGTTCTTC.